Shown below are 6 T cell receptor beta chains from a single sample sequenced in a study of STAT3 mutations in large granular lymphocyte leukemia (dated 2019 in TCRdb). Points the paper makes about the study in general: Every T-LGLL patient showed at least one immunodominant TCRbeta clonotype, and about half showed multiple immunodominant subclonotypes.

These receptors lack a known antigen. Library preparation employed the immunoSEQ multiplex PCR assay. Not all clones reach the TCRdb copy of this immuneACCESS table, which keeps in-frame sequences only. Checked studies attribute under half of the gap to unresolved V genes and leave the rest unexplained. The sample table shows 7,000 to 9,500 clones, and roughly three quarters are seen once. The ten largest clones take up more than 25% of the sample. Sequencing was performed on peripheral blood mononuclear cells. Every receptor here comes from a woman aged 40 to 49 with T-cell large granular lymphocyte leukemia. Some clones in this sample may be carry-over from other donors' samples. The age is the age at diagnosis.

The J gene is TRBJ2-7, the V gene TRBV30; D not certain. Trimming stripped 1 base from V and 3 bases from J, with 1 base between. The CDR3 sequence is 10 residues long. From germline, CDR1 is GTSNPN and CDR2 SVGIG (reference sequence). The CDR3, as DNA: TGTGCCTGGAGTGACTACGAGCAGTACTTC. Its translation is CAWSDYEQYF.

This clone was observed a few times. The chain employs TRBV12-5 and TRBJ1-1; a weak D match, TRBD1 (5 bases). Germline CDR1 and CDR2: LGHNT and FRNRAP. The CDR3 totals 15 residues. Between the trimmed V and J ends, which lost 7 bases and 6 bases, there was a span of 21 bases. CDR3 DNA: TGTGCTAGTGAAGGGACGGGAATAAGTTTCGCTGAAGCTTTCTTT. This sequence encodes CASEGTGISFAEAFF.

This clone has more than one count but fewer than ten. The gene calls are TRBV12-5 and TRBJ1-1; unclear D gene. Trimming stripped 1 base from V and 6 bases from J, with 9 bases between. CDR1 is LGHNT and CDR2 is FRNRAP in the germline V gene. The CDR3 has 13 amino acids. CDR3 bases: TGTGCTAGTGGTTTGGAGTTTGGGGCTGAAGCTTTCTTT. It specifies CASGLEFGAEAFF.

The chain's CDR3 is CAIRELGQNYGYTF. In nucleotides, the CDR3 is TGTGCCATCAGGGAACTGGGACAGAACTATGGCTACACCTTC. This rearrangement joins TRBV10-3 to TRBJ1-2, with 7 bases lining up with TRBD1. Germline V CDR1 and CDR2: ENHRY, SYGVKD. The CDR3 consists of 14 residues. V shed 6 bases and J 2 bases; nucleotides not matched to a gene: 6.

As DNA, the CDR3 is TGTGCCAGCAGCTTTACAGGGATGTCTGGCTACACCTTC. It yields the protein CASSFTGMSGYTF. The V gene is TRBV5-6, the J gene TRBJ1-2, with D perhaps TRBD1 (6 bases). Trimming shortened V by 2 bases and J by 7 bases, and 12 bases separated the two germline ends. CDR3 size: 13 residues. Germline V lookup: CDR1 SGHDT, CDR2 YYEEEE.

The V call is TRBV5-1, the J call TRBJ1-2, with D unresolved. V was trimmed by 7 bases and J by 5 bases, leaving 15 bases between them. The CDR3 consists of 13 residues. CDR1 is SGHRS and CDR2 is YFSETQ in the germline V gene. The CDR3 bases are TGCGCCAGCTGGGCCCCCGGGGAGTATGGCTACACCTTC. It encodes CASWAPGEYGYTF.